These 12 T cell receptor beta chains share one sample of origin, sequenced in a study of blood T cell repertoires in COVID-19. The table came from immunoSEQ multiplex PCR; TCRdb's copy has only in-frame clones and leaves some out. The sample has about 58,000 clones, 80% to 90% seen once. Sequencing was carried out using peripheral blood. These receptors came from a man between 60 and 75 years old with acute or convalescent COVID-19.

The J gene is TRBJ2-1, the V gene TRBV19, with 8 bases aligning to TRBD2. The CDR3 totals 13 residues. V was pared by 6 bases and J by 8 bases, with 6 bases of the junction left unmatched. In germline, CDR1 is LNHDA, CDR2 SQIVND (reference sequence). The CDR3, as DNA: TGTGCCAGTAGCCGGGAGGGCACCTATGAGCAGTTCTTC. It translates to CASSREGTYEQFF.

This chain links TRBV29-1 with TRBJ2-1; TRBD1 agrees at 10 bases. CDR3 length: 16 residues. The V segment lost 6 bases and the J segment 5 bases; nucleotides outside the gene matches: 13. CDR1 is SQVTM, CDR2 ANQGSEA, per germline. The CDR3 region has the DNA TGCAGCGTCGTAGCTCCCCGTGACAGGGGGCACAATGAGCAGTTCTTC. Its protein is CSVVAPRDRGHNEQFF.

Worth noting for this clone: The junction departs from germline at one end; a sequencing error may be responsible. The sample holds other DNA sequences that translate to the same CDR3. V is TRBV2 and J is TRBJ2-7; 12 positions match TRBD1. The CDR3 length is 15 residues. CDR1 is SNHLY, CDR2 FYNNEI, per germline. The chain's CDR3 is CASSEGQGAAYEQYF. DNA of the CDR3: TGTGCCAGCAGTGAGGGACAGGGGGCAGCCTATGAGCAGTACTTC.

The chain couples TRBV6-2 or TRBV6-3 to TRBJ1-5; a possible D gene is TRBD1 (5 bases). The germline gives CDR1 MNHEY, CDR2 SVGEGT. This CDR3 has 16 residues. Trimming shortened V by 5 bases and J by 5 bases, and 19 bases separated the two germline ends. CDR3 sequence: CASSPRGGVVDQPQHF. Here the CDR3 DNA reads TGTGCCAGCAGTCCCCGGGGAGGGGTGGTTGATCAGCCCCAGCATTTT.

The chain has TRBV29-1 and TRBJ2-5, with D possibly TRBD1 on 6 matching bases. The CDR3 totals 12 residues. V dropped 7 bases and J dropped 4 bases, with 13 bases sitting between them. Germline loops: CDR1 SQVTM, CDR2 ANQGSEA. The CDR3 is CSAEQGSETQYF. The CDR3 DNA sequence: TGCAGCGCGGAACAGGGTTCAGAGACCCAGTACTTC.

This chain uses TRBV12-3 or TRBV12-4 with TRBJ2-5; D is unclear. Trimming shortened V by 2 bases and J by 2 bases, and 6 bases separated the two germline ends. This CDR3 is built from 13 residues. In DNA, the CDR3 is TGTGCCAGCAGTTTACACTTACAAGAGACCCAGTACTTC. Translating it yields CASSLHLQETQYF.

This clone was seen only once. The chain uses TRBV24-1 and TRBJ2-1, with D tentatively TRBD2 (6 bases). Trimming stripped 3 bases from V and 0 bases from J, with 14 bases between. The length of the CDR3 is 17 residues. Looked up from germline, CDR1 is KGHDR and CDR2 is SFDVKD. The CDR3 loop is CATSDPRAGASYNEQFF. DNA of the CDR3: TGTGCCACCAGTGATCCGAGAGCGGGTGCCTCCTACAATGAGCAGTTCTTC.

This clone was found once. J is TRBJ1-2 and V is TRBV6-1; the match to TRBD1 covers 7 bases. The CDR3 runs to 14 residues. Per germline, CDR1 MNHNS and CDR2 SASEGT. V lost 3 bases, J lost 7 bases, and 8 bases stayed unmatched. DNA of the CDR3: TGTGCCAGCAGTGACGCACAGGGGCTTAGTGGCTACACCTTC. It is translated as CASSDAQGLSGYTF.

This sequence joins TRBV10-3 and TRBJ2-3, with 11 bases identical to TRBD2. Germline CDR1 and CDR2: ENHRY and SYGVKD. The CDR3 length is 14 residues. V was pared by 3 bases and J by 6 bases, with 2 bases of the junction left unmatched. The CDR3 bases are TGTGCCATCAGTGACGGGACTAGCGGCGATACGCAGTATTTT. Translated: CAISDGTSGDTQYF.

This chain links TRBV12-5 with TRBJ2-7, with TRBD1 matching 10 bases. The CDR3 length is 15 residues. The germline gives CDR1 LGHNT, CDR2 FRNRAP. The ends lost 3 bases at V and 4 bases at J; junction bases unmatched: 6. CDR3 loop: CASGLGGQGKYEQYF. The CDR3 nucleotides are TGTGCTAGTGGTTTAGGGGGACAGGGGAAGTACGAGCAGTACTTC.

V and J are TRBV30 and TRBJ1-1, with TRBD1 identical over 7 bases. The CDR3 extends over 14 amino acids. V gave up 1 base and J gave up 8 bases; unmatched junction bases: 10. Germline V gene data show CDR1 as GTSNPN and CDR2 as SVGIG (reference sequence). This CDR3 reads CAWSGGQTNSEAFF. The CDR3 DNA reads TGTGCCTGGAGTGGGGGACAGACAAATTCGGAAGCTTTCTTT.

The CDR3 DNA reads as TGTGCCAGCAGTACCCAGGGTTATAGCAATCAGCCCCAGCATTTT. This sequence encodes CASSTQGYSNQPQHF. The rearrangement links TRBV27 to TRBJ1-5, with D possibly matching TRBD1 (5 bases). Germline V lookup: CDR1 MNHEY, CDR2 SMNVEV (reference sequence). The CDR3 loop spans 15 amino acids. The V end was cut by 5 bases, the J end by 0 bases, with 11 bases between.